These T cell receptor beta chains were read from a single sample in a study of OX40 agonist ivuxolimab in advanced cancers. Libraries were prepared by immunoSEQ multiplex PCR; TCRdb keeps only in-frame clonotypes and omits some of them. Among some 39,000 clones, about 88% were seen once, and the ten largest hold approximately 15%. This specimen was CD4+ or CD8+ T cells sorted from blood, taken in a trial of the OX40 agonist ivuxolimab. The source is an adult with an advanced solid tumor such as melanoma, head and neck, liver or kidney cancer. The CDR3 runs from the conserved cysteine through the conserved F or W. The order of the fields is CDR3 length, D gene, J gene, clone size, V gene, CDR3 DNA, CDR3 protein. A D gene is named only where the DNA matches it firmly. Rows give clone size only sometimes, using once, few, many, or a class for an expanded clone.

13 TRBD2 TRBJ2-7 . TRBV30 TGTGCCTGGAGCTATAGGGACGGGGGGGAGCAGTACTTC CAWSYRDGGEQYF
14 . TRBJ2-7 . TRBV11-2 TGTGCCAGCAGTTTCGGCGGGGGCGGGTACGAGCAGTACTTC CASSFGGGGYEQYF
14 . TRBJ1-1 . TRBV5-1 TGCGCCAGCAGCCAGGACAGCATGAACACTGAAGCTTTCTTT CASSQDSMNTEAFF
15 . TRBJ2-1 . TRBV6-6 TGTGCCAGCAGTTTCGGGGCTAGCTCCTACAATGAGCAGTTCTTC CASSFGASSYNEQFF
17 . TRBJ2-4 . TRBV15 TGTGCCACCAGCAGAGATGGCGGGACACTAGCCAAAAACATTCAGTACTTC CATSRDGGTLAKNIQYF
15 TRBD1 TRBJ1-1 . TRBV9 TGTGCCAGCAGCTCTCGGACAGGGCAGGACACTGAAGCTTTCTTT CASSSRTGQDTEAFF
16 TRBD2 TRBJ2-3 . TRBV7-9 TGTGCCAGCAGCTTAGGGAGCGGGAGGGGATCAGATACGCAGTATTTT CASSLGSGRGSDTQYF
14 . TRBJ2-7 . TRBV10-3 TGTGCCATCAGTACCGACAGAGACATAGCCGAGCAGTACTTC CAISTDRDIAEQYF
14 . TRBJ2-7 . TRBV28 TGTGCCAGCAGTTTACAGGGGGGGACCTACGAGCAGTACTTC CASSLQGGTYEQYF
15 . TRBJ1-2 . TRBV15 TGTGCCACCAGCAGAGATAGAGGGCAGGGCTATGGCTACACCTTC CATSRDRGQGYGYTF
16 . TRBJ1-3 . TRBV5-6 TGTGCCAGCAGCTTATTAGAGCGGCACTCTGGAAACACCATATATTTT CASSLLERHSGNTIYF
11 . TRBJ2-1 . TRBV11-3 TGTGCCAGCAGCCAGGGCCATGAGCAGTTCTTC CASSQGHEQFF
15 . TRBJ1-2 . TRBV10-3 TGTGCCATCAGTACCCGACAGAATAGCATGGGTGGCTACACCTTC CAISTRQNSMGGYTF
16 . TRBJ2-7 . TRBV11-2 TGTGCCAGCAGCTTATTTCGGATACTGAGTCCCTACGAGCAGTACTTC CASSLFRILSPYEQYF
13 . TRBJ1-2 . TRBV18 TGTGCCAGCTCCTTAGCACAGATCGGCGGCTACACCTTC CASSLAQIGGYTF
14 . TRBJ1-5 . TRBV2 TGTGCCAGCAGAGGAGGGGCCGCGGCCCAGCCCCAGCATTTT CASRGGAAAQPQHF
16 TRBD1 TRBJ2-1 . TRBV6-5 TGTGCCAGCAGTTACTCGAACAGGGGTCTCTACAATGAGCAGTTCTTC CASSYSNRGLYNEQFF
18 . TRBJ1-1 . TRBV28 TGTGCCAGCAGAGGTTTCCGTTCAGGAAATCGTTTGGACACTGAAGCTTTCTTT CASRGFRSGNRLDTEAFF
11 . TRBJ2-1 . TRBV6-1 TGTGCCAGCAGTGAAAATAGAAAGCAGTTCTTC CASSENRKQFF
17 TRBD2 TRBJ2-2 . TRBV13 TGTGCCAGCAGCCCAGGGACTAGCGGGAGTGGCACCGGGGAGCTGTTTTTT CASSPGTSGSGTGELFF
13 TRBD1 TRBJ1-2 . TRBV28 TGTGCCAGCTCTGGGGACAGTTCATATGGCTACACCTTC CASSGDSSYGYTF
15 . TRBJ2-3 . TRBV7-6 TGTGCCAGCAGCCGGCGGGCTACCTCCACAGATACGCAGTATTTT CASSRRATSTDTQYF
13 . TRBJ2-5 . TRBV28 TGTGCCAGCAGTTGGGGTCCAAGAGAGACCCAGTACTTC CASSWGPRETQYF
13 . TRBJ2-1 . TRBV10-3 TGTGCCATCAATTTCTCCCCGCTGAATGAGCAGTTCTTC CAINFSPLNEQFF
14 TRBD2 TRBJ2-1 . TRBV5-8 TGTGCCAGCAGCTTTCCAGCGGGAGCCCATGAGCAGTTCTTC CASSFPAGAHEQFF
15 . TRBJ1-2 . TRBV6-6 TGTGCCAGCAGCCAAACAGGGACCGTTAACTATGGCTACACCTTC CASSQTGTVNYGYTF
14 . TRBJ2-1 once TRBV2 TGTGCCAGCAGTGTCTATGCTCGGGGAGGTGAGCAGTTCTTC CASSVYARGGEQFF
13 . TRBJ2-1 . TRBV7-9 TGTGCCAGCAGCCACCCGGACGGCAATGAGCAGTTCTTC CASSHPDGNEQFF
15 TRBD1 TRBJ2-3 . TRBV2 TGTGCCAGCAGGAGGGGACAGGGCGGGACAGATACGCAGTATTTT CASRRGQGGTDTQYF
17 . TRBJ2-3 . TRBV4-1 TGCGCCAGCAGCCTGGGGTGGGAACAGGGACCCCTAGATACGCAGTATTTT CASSLGWEQGPLDTQYF
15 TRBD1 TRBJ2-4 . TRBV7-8 TGTGCCAGCAGCCCCAGACAGGGGCGGCGAAACATTCAGTACTTC CASSPRQGRRNIQYF
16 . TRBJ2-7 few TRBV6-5 TGTGCCAGCAGTTCGACCGGCCCGACACAATCCTACGAGCAGTACTTC CASSSTGPTQSYEQYF
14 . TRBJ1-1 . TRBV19 TGTGCCAGTAGTATGATTTGGGGGAACACTGAAGCTTTCTTT CASSMIWGNTEAFF
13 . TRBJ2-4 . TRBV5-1 TGCGCCAGCAGCTTGTATGCGGGCCGCATTCAGTACTTC CASSLYAGRIQYF
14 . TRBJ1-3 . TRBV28 TGTGCCAGCAGTCCCCCTACCTCTGGAAACACCATATATTTT CASSPPTSGNTIYF
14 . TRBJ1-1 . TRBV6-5 TGTGCCAGCAGTTACCGGACGGCCAACACTGAAGCTTTCTTT CASSYRTANTEAFF
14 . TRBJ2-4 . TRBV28 TGTGCCAGCAGTCCACCCGTTGTCAAAAACATTCAGTACTTC CASSPPVVKNIQYF
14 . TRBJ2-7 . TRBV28 TGTGCCAGCAGTTTAAGCCTAGTGCCCTACGAGCAGTACTTC CASSLSLVPYEQYF
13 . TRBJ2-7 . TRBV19 TGTGCCAGTAGTATAAATGAGGGGTACGAGCAGTACTTC CASSINEGYEQYF